A single sample gave rise to the 11 T cell receptor beta chains below, sequenced in a study of cytomegalovirus exposure and HLA in healthy donors. The primer mix had 60 Vbeta and 13 Jbeta primers. Sequencing was performed with immunoSEQ multiplex PCR; in TCRdb, only in-frame clones are kept and a portion is missing. This repertoire includes some 70,000 clones. The sample taken for sequencing was PBMCs. These receptors all come from a female donor in good health and CMV-seropositive.

The V call is TRBV4-1, the J call TRBJ2-1; 10 bases fit TRBD2. Germline values: CDR1 MGHRA, CDR2 YSYEKL. The CDR3 spans 16 residues. V lost 1 base and J lost 5; bases outside the gene matches: 5. CDR3 amino acids: CASSQGVAGGHNEQFF. The CDR3 DNA reads as TGCGCCAGCAGCCAAGGGGTAGCGGGAGGTCACAATGAGCAGTTCTTC.

This rearrangement joins TRBV9 to TRBJ2-7; TRBD2 aligns across 7 bases. V gave up 4 bases and J gave up 6 bases; unmatched junction bases: 16. Germline assignment: CDR1 SGDLS and CDR2 YYNGEE. This CDR3 region has 16 residues. CDR3 sequence: CASSINRDYSGGEQYF. The CDR3, as DNA: TGTGCCAGCAGCATTAATCGGGACTATTCGGGGGGCGAGCAGTACTTC.

This CDR3 reads CAWTPGPGRKFF. The CDR3 DNA reads TGTGCCTGGACCCCAGGCCCCGGGAGGAAGTTCTTC. The rearrangement joins TRBV30 to TRBJ2-1, with TRBD2 matching over 7 bases. The CDR3 spans 12 residues. Germline CDR1 and CDR2: GTSNPN and SVGIG (reference sequence). V lost 4 bases and J lost 14; bases outside the gene matches: 11.

This chain links TRBV4-1 with TRBJ2-1; the D gene is possibly TRBD1 (6 bases). Germline V gene lookup returns CDR1 MGHRA and CDR2 YSYEKL. CDR3 length equals 14 residues. Trimming stripped 3 bases from V and 8 bases from J, with 14 bases between. The CDR3 nucleotides are TGCGCCAGCAGCCATACTGAAAACAGGGATGAGCAGTTCTTC. This sequence encodes CASSHTENRDEQFF.

The V gene is TRBV5-1, the J gene TRBJ1-1; possible D gene TRBD1, 6 bases. From germline, CDR1 is SGHRS and CDR2 YFSETQ. The V gene lost 0 bases and the J gene lost 5 bases, with 11 bases spanning the gap. The CDR3 sequence is 14 residues long. The CDR3 loop is CASSLVQGQTEAFF. CDR3 bases: TGCGCCAGCAGCTTGGTTCAGGGACAAACTGAAGCTTTCTTT.

This rearrangement joins TRBV2 to TRBJ2-1; 11 bases map to TRBD2. This CDR3 contains 16 residues. CDR1 and CDR2 (germline): SNHLY, FYNNEI. V trimming: 3 bases; J trimming: 4 bases; junction bases outside the gene matches: 5. CDR3 sequence: CASSDAGTSGYNEQFF. The DNA for the CDR3 is TGTGCCAGCAGTGACGCCGGGACTAGCGGATACAATGAGCAGTTCTTC.

The V gene is TRBV5-1, the J gene TRBJ2-1; no definite D call. The CDR3 covers 14 residues. Looked up from germline, CDR1 is SGHRS and CDR2 is YFSETQ. V was cut by 1 base and J by 3 bases, with 8 bases left in between. The CDR3 DNA follows: TGCGCCAGCAGCTTGACGCCAGACTACAATGAGCAGTTCTTC. Amino acids: CASSLTPDYNEQFF.

J is TRBJ2-1 and V is TRBV5-1; tentatively, D is TRBD1 (7 bases). V lost 4 bases and J lost 7, with 9 bases in between. The CDR3 has 12 amino acids. CDR1 and CDR2 from the germline V gene are SGHRS and YFSETQ. The CDR3 loop reads CASSPGGNEQFF. The CDR3 DNA sequence: TGCGCCAGCAGCCCAGGGGGGAATGAGCAGTTCTTC.

The rearrangement joins TRBV6-6 to TRBJ1-1; D remains unclear. V was trimmed by 6 bases and J by 5 bases, leaving 16 bases between them. The germline V gene encodes CDR1 MNHNY and CDR2 SVGAGI (reference sequence). The CDR3 consists of 14 residues. The CDR3, as DNA: TGTGCCAGCAGGACCGCAGGATCAGAGACTGAAGCTTTCTTT. Translation gives CASRTAGSETEAFF.

The rearrangement uses TRBV28 and TRBJ2-7; 7 bases line up with TRBD1. The CDR3 covers 14 residues. V was pared by 7 bases and J by 4 bases, with 10 bases of the junction left unmatched. Germline assignment: CDR1 MDHEN and CDR2 SYDVKM. The DNA of the CDR3 is TGTGCCAGCATTTCGACAGGGAGTGATTACGAGCAGTACTTC. This encodes CASISTGSDYEQYF.

The rearrangement uses TRBV7-2 and TRBJ1-5, with TRBD1 as a possible D gene (6 bases). V was trimmed by 1 base and J by 3 bases, leaving 19 bases between them. The CDR3 extends over 18 amino acids. Germline assignment: CDR1 SGHTA and CDR2 FQGNSA. The DNA of the CDR3 is TGTGCCAGCAGCTTAGGAGGGACCTCCGGGGGGCTCAATCAGCCCCAGCATTTT. As protein: CASSLGGTSGGLNQPQHF. Based on the CDR3 plus reference TRBV7-2 and TRBJ1-5, the full variable domain is GAGVSQSPSNKVTEKGKDVELRCDPISGHTALYWYRQSLGQGLEFLIYFQGNSAPDKSGLPSDRFSAERTGGSVSTLTIQRTQQEDSAVYLCASSLGGTSGGLNQPQHFGDGTRLSIL.